This is a list of T cell receptor beta chains from one sample in a study of metastatic and nonmetastatic thyroid tumors. TCRdb re-called clones via MiXCR from the PCR reads. The table lists tens of thousands of clones, around 13% of them singletons. The sequenced sample consisted of blood. These receptors were obtained from a female donor with papillary thyroid cancer or a benign thyroid nodule (not recorded which). Some clones in this sample may be carry-over from other donors' samples. Each CDR3 is given with its conserved first and last residue. Fields, in order: V gene, J gene, D gene, clone size, CDR3 DNA, CDR3 protein. A D gene is named only where the DNA matches it firmly. Rows may omit the clone size; those that give it use once, few, many or a size class.

TRBV27	TRBJ2-1	TRBD2	many	TGTGCCAGATACCGACGGACTAGCGGGAGTCAAAATGAGCAGTTCTTC	CARYRRTSGSQNEQFF
TRBV18	TRBJ1-4	.	many	TGTGCCAGCACCTTGGACCAAAATGAAAAACTGTTTTTT	CASTLDQNEKLFF
TRBV20-1	TRBJ1-5	TRBD1	.	TGCAGCCCGGGACAGTCCAATCAGCCCCAGCATTTT	CSPGQSNQPQHF
TRBV5-1	TRBJ1-2	.	many	TGCGCCAGCAGCGGATCCGTTGGGGCGGGCTCGGGTGGCTACACCTTC	CASSGSVGAGSGGYTF
TRBV19	TRBJ2-1	TRBD2	many	TGTGCCAGTAGCCCCATAAGGACTAGCGGGGGGTCCTACAATGAGCAGTTCTTC	CASSPIRTSGGSYNEQFF
TRBV19	TRBJ1-2	.	medium-sized	TGTGCCAGTAAGCAGGGGACCCTTAGGGGCTACACCTTC	CASKQGTLRGYTF
TRBV20-1	TRBJ2-7	TRBD1	many	TGCAGTGCTTTATCGGGATTCGGGACAGTCTACGAGCAGTACTTC	CSALSGFGTVYEQYF
TRBV19	TRBJ1-2	.	medium-sized	TGTGCCAGTAGAGTGATCGACGGGCATGGCTACACCTTC	CASRVIDGHGYTF
TRBV24-1	TRBJ2-1	TRBD2	.	TGTGCCACGACCTCAAAGGATAGCGGGAATACCTACAATGAGCAGTTCTTC	CATTSKDSGNTYNEQFF
TRBV25-1	TRBJ2-5	TRBD1	many	TGTGCCAGCAGCCCGACAGGGCTGGAGACCCAGTACTTC	CASSPTGLETQYF
TRBV20-1	TRBJ1-4	.	many	TGCAGTGCTTCAAGGGCCTCAAAGGAAAAACTGTTTTTT	CSASRASKEKLFF
TRBV5-1	TRBJ1-6	.	many	TGCGCCAGCAGCTTGTCAGGCACCCGGTGGTCCTCACCCCTCCACTTT	CASSLSGTRWSSPLHF
TRBV10-3	TRBJ1-1	.	.	TGTGCCATCAGTGAGTCGACTGGGTCCTCCAACACTGAAGCTTTCTTT	CAISESTGSSNTEAFF
TRBV20-1	TRBJ2-7	.	.	TGCAGTGCTTGGGGTTCATGGCTGTCCTACGAGCAGTACTTC	CSAWGSWLSYEQYF
TRBV4-1	TRBJ2-3	.	many	TGCGCCAGCAGCCGGCCGGAGGGGAGGGATACGCAGTATTTT	CASSRPEGRDTQYF
TRBV20-1	TRBJ1-1	.	many	TGCAGTGCTAGTAACCAGGGGACTGAAGCTTTCTTT	CSASNQGTEAFF
TRBV10-2	TRBJ2-7	TRBD1	many	TGCGCCAGCAGCGAAGAAGGACAGGGGGCTTCGGGCGAGCAGTACTTC	CASSEEGQGASGEQYF